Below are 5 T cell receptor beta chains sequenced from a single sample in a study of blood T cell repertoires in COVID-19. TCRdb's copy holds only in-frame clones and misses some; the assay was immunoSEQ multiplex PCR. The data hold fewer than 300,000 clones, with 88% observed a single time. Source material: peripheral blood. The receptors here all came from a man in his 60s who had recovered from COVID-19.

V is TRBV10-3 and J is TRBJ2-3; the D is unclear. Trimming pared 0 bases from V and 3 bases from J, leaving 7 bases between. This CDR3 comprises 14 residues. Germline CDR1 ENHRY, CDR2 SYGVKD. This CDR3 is CAISESTVTDTQYF. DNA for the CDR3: TGTGCCATCAGTGAGTCAACAGTAACAGATACGCAGTATTTT.

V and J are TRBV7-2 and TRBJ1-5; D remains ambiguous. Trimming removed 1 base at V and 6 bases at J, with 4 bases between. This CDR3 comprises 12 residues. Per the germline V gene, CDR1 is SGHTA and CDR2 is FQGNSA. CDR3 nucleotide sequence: TGTGCCAGCAGCTTAGTGAGTCAGCCCCAGCATTTT. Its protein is CASSLVSQPQHF.

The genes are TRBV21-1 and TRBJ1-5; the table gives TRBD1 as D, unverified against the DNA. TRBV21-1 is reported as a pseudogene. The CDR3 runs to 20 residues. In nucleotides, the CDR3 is TGTGCCAGCAGCAAAGTAATCGGGGACAGGGGTAATGGTGACAATCAGCCCCAGCATTTT. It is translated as CASSKVIGDRGNGDNQPQHF.

This CDR3 is CASSLGDRDFDEQFF. In nucleotides, the CDR3 is TGTGCCAGCAGCTTAGGGGACAGGGATTTCGATGAGCAGTTCTTC. The J gene is TRBJ2-1, the V gene TRBV11-1, with 9 positions matching TRBD1. CDR1 and CDR2 (germline): SGHAT, FQDESV (reference sequence). Trimming cost V 1 base and J 8 bases; bases outside gene matches: 6. The CDR3 loop spans 15 amino acids.

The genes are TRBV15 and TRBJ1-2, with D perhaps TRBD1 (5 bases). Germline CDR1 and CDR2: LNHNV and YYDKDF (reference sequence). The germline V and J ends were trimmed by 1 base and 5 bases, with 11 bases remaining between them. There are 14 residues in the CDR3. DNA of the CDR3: TGTGCCACCAGCAGAGGGGCGACAGAATATGGCTACACCTTC. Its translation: CATSRGATEYGYTF.